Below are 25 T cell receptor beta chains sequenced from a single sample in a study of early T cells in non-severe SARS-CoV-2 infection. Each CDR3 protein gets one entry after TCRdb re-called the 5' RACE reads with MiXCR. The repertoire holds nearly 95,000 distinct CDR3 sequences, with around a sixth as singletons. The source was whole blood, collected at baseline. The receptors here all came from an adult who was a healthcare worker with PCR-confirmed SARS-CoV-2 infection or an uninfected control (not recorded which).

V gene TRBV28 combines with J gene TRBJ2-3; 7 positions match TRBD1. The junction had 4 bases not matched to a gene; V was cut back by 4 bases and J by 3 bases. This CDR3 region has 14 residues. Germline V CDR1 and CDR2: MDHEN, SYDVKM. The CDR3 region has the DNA TGTGCCAGCAGTTCGACAGGGTGGACAGATACGCAGTATTTT. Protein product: CASSSTGWTDTQYF.

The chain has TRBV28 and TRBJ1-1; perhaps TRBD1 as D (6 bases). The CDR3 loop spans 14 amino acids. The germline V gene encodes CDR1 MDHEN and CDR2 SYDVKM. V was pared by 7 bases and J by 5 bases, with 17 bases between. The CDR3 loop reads CASIRGGIGTEAFF. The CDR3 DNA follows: TGTGCCAGCATTAGGGGGGGCATCGGGACTGAAGCTTTCTTT. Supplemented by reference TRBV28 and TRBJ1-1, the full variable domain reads DVKVTQSSRYLVKRTGEKVFLECVQDMDHENMFWYRQDPGLGLRLIYFSYDVKMKEKGDIPEGYSVSREKKERFSLILESASTNQTSMYLCASIRGGIGTEAFFGQGTRLTVV.

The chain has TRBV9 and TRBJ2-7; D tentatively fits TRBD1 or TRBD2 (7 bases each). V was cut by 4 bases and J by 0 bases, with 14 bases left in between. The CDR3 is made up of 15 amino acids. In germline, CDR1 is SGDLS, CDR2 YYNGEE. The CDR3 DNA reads TGTGCCAGCAGCCAGGGGGGGCATGACTCCTACGAGCAGTACTTC. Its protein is CASSQGGHDSYEQYF.

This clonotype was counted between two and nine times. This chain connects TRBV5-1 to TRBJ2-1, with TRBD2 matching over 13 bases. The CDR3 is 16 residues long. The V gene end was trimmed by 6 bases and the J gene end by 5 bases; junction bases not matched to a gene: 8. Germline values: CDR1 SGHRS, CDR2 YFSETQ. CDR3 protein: CASTRTGTSGNNEQFF. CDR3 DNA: TGCGCCAGCACCCGTACCGGGACTAGCGGGAACAATGAGCAGTTCTTC.

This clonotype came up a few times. The CDR3 is CASSSSTVNYLPYEQYF. CDR3 nucleotides: TGTGCCAGCAGCTCGTCGACAGTTAATTACTTACCCTACGAGCAGTACTTC. This sequence joins TRBV11-2 and TRBJ2-7; D possibly corresponds to TRBD1 (5 bases). Germline CDR1 reads SGHAT; CDR2 reads FQNNGV. The CDR3 totals 17 residues. V was clipped by 4 bases and J by 2 bases, with 21 bases between them.

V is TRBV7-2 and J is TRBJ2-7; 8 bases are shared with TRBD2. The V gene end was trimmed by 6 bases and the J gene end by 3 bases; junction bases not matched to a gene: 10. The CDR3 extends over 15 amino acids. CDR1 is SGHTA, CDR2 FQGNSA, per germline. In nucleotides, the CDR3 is TGTGCCAGCAGTCCCCAAATTGCGGGAGGCTACGAGCAGTACTTC. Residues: CASSPQIAGGYEQYF.

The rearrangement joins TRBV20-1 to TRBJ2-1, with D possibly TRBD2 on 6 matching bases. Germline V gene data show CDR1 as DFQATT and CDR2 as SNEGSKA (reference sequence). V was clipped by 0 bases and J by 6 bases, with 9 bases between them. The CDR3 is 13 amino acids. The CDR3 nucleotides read TGCAGTGCTAGAGAGGGCGGGGTCAATGAGCAGTTCTTC. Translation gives CSAREGGVNEQFF.

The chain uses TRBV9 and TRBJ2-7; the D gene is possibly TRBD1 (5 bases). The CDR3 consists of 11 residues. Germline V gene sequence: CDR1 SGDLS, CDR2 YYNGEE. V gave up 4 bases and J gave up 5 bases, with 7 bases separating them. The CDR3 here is CASSKGDEQYF. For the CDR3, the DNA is TGTGCCAGCAGCAAAGGGGACGAGCAGTACTTC.

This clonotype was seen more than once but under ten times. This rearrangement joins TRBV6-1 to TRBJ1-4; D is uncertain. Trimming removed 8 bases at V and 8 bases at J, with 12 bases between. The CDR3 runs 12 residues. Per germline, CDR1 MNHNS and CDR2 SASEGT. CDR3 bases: TGTGCCAGCTCTCTCGGGCCGGAAAAACTGTTTTTT. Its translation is CASSLGPEKLFF.

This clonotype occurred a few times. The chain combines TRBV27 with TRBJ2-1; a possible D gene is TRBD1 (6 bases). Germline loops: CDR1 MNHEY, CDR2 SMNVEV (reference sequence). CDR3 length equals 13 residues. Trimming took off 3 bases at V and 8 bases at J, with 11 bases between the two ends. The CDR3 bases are TGTGCCAGCAGTTTGCAGTCAGGGGATGAGCAGTTCTTC. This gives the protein CASSLQSGDEQFF.

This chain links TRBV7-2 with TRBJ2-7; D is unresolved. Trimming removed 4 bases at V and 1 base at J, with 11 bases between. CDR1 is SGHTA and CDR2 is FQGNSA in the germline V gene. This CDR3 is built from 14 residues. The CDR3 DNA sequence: TGTGCCAGCAGCTCTCCGTCGACTTCCTACGAGCAGTACTTC. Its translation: CASSSPSTSYEQYF.

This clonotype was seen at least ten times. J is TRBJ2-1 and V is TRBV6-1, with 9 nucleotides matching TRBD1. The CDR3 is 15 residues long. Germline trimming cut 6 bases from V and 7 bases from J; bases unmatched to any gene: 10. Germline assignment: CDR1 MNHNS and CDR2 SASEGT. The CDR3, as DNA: TGTGCCAGCAGGGCGGACAGGGGAGCCTTGAATGAGCAGTTCTTC. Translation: CASRADRGALNEQFF.

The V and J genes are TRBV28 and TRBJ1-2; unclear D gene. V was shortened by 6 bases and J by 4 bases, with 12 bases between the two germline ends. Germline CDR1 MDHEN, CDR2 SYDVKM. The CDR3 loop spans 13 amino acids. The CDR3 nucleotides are TGTGCCAGCAGGCCTACCGGCCCCTATGGCTACACCTTC. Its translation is CASRPTGPYGYTF.

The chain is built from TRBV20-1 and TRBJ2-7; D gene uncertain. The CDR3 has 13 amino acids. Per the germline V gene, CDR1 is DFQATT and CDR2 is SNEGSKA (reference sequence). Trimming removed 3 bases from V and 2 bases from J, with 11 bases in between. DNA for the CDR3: TGCAGTGCTAGGGGCCAACCCCCCTACGAGCAGTACTTC. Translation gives CSARGQPPYEQYF.

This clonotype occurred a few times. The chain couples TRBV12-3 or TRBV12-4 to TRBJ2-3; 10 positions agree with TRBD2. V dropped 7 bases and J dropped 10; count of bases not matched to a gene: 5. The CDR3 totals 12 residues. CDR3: CASTASGSSQYF. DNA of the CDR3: TGTGCCAGCACCGCTAGCGGGAGCTCGCAGTATTTT.

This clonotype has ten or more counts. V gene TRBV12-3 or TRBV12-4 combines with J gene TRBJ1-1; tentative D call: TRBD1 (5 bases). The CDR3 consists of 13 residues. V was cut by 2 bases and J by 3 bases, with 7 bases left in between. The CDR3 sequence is CASSLRGYTEAFF. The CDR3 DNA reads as TGTGCCAGCAGTTTAAGGGGTTACACTGAAGCTTTCTTT.

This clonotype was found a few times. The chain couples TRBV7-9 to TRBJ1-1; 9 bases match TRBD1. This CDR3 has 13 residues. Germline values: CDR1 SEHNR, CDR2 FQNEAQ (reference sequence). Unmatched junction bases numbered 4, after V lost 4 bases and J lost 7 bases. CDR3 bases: TGTGCCAGCAGCTCCGGGACAGGGATTGAAGCTTTCTTT. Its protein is CASSSGTGIEAFF. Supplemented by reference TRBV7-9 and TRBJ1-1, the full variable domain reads DTGVSQNPRHKITKRGQNVTFRCDPISEHNRLYWYRQTLGQGPEFLTYFQNEAQLEKSRLLSDRFSAERPKGSFSTLEIQRTEQGDSAMYLCASSSGTGIEAFFGQGTRLTVV.

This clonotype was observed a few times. CDR3 nucleotides: TGTGCCAGCAGCCCGGTTGGAGCGAGGGCTGAGCAGTTCTTC. Translated, it gives CASSPVGARAEQFF. This sequence joins TRBV7-2 and TRBJ2-1; D perhaps matches TRBD2 (5 bases). The germline V gene has CDR1 SGHTA and CDR2 FQGNSA. The CDR3 is 14 residues long. V lost 5 bases to trimming and J lost 9 bases, with 17 bases between them.

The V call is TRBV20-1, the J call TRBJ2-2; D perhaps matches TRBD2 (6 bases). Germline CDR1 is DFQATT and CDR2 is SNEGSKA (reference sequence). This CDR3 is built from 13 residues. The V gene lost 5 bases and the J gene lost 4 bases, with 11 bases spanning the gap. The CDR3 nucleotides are TGCAGTGCTCCATTGGGGGGCACCGGGGAGCTGTTTTTT. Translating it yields CSAPLGGTGELFF.

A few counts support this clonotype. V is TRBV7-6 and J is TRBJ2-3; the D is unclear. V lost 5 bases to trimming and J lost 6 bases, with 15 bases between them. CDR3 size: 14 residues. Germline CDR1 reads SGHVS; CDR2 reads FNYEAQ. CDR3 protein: CASSPGLGSDTQYF. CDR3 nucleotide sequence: TGTGCCAGCAGCCCCGGTCTGGGGTCGGATACGCAGTATTTT.

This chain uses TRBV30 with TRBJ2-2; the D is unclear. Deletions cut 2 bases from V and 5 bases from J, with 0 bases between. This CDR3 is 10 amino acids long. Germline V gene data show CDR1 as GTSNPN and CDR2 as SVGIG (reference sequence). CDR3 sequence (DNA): TGTGCCTGGAGTACCGGGGAGCTGTTTTTT. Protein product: CAWSTGELFF.

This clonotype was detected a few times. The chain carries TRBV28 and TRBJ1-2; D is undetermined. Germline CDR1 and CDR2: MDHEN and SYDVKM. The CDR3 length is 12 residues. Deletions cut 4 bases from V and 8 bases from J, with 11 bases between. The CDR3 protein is CASSSIGEGYTF. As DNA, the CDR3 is TGTGCCAGCAGTTCTATCGGGGAAGGCTACACCTTC.

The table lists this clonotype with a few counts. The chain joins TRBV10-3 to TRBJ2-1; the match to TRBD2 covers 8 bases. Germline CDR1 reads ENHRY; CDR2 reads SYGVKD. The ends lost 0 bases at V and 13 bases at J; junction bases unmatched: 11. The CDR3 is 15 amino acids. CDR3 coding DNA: TGTGCCATCAGTGAGTCGTCGGGGAGCGGGAGTGGACAGTTCTTC. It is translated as CAISESSGSGSGQFF.

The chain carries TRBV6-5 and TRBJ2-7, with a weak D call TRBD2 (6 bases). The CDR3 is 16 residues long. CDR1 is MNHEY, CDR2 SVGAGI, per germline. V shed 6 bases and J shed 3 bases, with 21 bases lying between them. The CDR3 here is CASRAFRRGTIYEQYF. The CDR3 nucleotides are TGTGCCAGCAGGGCGTTCAGGAGGGGTACTATCTACGAGCAGTACTTC.

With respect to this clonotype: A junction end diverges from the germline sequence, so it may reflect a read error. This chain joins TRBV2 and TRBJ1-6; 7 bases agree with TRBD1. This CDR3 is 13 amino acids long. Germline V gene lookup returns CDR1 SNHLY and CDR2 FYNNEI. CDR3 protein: CASSEALGQRDYF. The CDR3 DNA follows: TGTGCCAGCAGTGAAGCTCTGGGACAGCGGGATTACTTT.